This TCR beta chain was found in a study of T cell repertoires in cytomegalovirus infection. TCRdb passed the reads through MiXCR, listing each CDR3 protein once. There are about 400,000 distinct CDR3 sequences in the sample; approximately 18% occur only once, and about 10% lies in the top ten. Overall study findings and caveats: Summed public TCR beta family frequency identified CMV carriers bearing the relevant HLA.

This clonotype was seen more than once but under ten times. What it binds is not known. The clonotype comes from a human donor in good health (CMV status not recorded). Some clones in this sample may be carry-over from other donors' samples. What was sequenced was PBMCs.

The CDR3 here is CASSTLHLTGELFF. The DNA for the CDR3 is TGTGCCAGCTCCACCCTCCATCTCACCGGGGAGCTGTTTTTT. The chain has TRBV6-2 or TRBV6-3 and TRBJ2-2; no firm D call. V lost 8 bases and J 4 bases, leaving 14 bases between the germline ends. The CDR3 consists of 14 residues. Germline CDR1 and CDR2: MNHEY and SVGEGT.